Listed here are 8 T cell receptor beta chains from one sample, sequenced in a study of preoperative IRX-2 immunotherapy in early breast cancer. Described treatment: preoperative locoregional IRX-2 cytokine immunotherapy. TCRdb's table, derived via immunoSEQ multiplex PCR, lists solely in-frame clones and lacks some. The sample has tens of thousands of clones, about 68% seen once. Source: lymph node tissue, taken after IRX-2 immunotherapy. Receptors were obtained from a human donor with breast cancer.

For the CDR3, the DNA is TGCGCCAGCAGCTTGGACAAGGTCGTGATGGGCTACACCTTC. Translating it yields CASSLDKVVMGYTF. The J gene is TRBJ1-2, the V gene TRBV5-1; D ambiguous. Per germline, CDR1 SGHRS and CDR2 YFSETQ. This CDR3 spans 14 amino acids. V was trimmed by 0 bases and J by 8 bases, leaving 14 bases between them.

The V gene is TRBV6-8, the J gene TRBJ2-7, with 11 bases aligning to TRBD1. Germline CDR1 MNHGY, CDR2 SAAAGT. The CDR3 runs to 15 residues. V lost 10 bases to trimming and J lost 1 base; unmatched junction nucleotides: 9. The CDR3, as DNA: TGTGCCATGGGGACGGGGGACAGGGGGTCCTACGAGCAGTACTTC. This codes for CAMGTGDRGSYEQYF.

This clone was seen more than once but under ten times. The V gene is TRBV6-8, the J gene TRBJ2-7; the D gene could be TRBD1 or TRBD2 (5 bases each). CDR3 length equals 16 residues. CDR1 is MNHGY, CDR2 SAAAGT, per germline. Between the trimmed V and J ends, which lost 5 bases and 6 bases, there was a span of 23 bases. CDR3: CASSRGMGDLRAEQYF. DNA for the CDR3: TGTGCCAGCAGTAGGGGAATGGGGGACCTCAGGGCCGAGCAGTACTTC.

The genes are TRBV28 and TRBJ1-2; 7 bases fit TRBD1. Germline lookup yields CDR1 MDHEN and CDR2 SYDVKM. The CDR3 loop spans 14 amino acids. V shed 7 bases and J 0 bases; nucleotides not matched to a gene: 5. CDR3 protein: CASTRTGANYGYTF. The CDR3 coding sequence is TGTGCCAGCACCAGGACAGGAGCTAACTATGGCTACACCTTC.

V is TRBV6-8 and J is TRBJ2-6; 7 nucleotides align to TRBD1. Germline-derived CDR1 and CDR2 are MNHGY and SAAAGT. This CDR3 has 17 residues. The ends lost 7 bases at V and 2 bases at J; junction bases unmatched: 11. In nucleotides, the CDR3 is TGTGCCAGCAATAGAGTTAATAGGGGGCCTGGGGCCAACGTCCTGACTTTC. Protein: CASNRVNRGPGANVLTF.

The chain's CDR3 is CASSHVVGPRDEQYF. The CDR3 nucleotides read TGTGCCAGCAGTCATGTGGTCGGCCCTAGGGACGAGCAGTACTTC. The rearrangement joins TRBV6-8 to TRBJ2-7; no reliable D call. The CDR3 is 15 amino acids. The germline V gene has CDR1 MNHGY and CDR2 SAAAGT. V lost 5 bases and J 5 bases, leaving 19 bases between the germline ends.

The chain couples TRBV11-3 to TRBJ1-1; tentative D call: TRBD1 (6 bases). CDR1 SGHNT and CDR2 YENEEA come from the germline V gene. CDR3 length: 15 residues. V was clipped by 0 bases and J by 1 base, with 9 bases between them. The CDR3 DNA reads as TGTGCCAGCAGCTTAGAGGGGGCTAGGAACACTGAAGCTTTCTTT. As protein: CASSLEGARNTEAFF.

The chain couples TRBV28 to TRBJ1-3; D perhaps matches TRBD1 (5 bases). The V gene lost 2 bases and the J gene lost 1 base, with 12 bases spanning the gap. The germline gives CDR1 MDHEN, CDR2 SYDVKM. CDR3 length: 16 residues. DNA of the CDR3: TGTGCCAGCAGTTTACTGGGGGGTGGGTCTGGAAACACCATATATTTT. Translation: CASSLLGGGSGNTIYF.